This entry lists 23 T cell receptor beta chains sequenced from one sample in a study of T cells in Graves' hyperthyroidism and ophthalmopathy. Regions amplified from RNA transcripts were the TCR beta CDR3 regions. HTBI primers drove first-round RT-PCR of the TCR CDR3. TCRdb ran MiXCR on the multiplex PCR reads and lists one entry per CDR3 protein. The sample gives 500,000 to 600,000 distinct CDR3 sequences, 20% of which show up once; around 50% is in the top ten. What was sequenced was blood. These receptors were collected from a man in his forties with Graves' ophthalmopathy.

CDR3 protein: CASSPRGTGRYEQYF. The CDR3 DNA reads TGTGCCAGCTCACCAAGGGGGACAGGCCGCTACGAGCAGTACTTC. The chain uses TRBV18 and TRBJ2-7, with 8 bases lining up with TRBD1. The germline CDR1 and CDR2 sequences are KGHSH and LQKENI. The J segment lost 3 bases and the V segment lost 2 bases, leaving 6 bases of the junction unmatched. The CDR3 covers 15 residues.

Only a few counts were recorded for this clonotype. The CDR3 nucleotides are TGTGCCAGCAGTCAGGGACCACTCTATGGCTACACCTTC. This gives the protein CASSQGPLYGYTF. The chain employs TRBV6-1 and TRBJ1-2; D perhaps matches TRBD1 (5 bases). Germline V lookup: CDR1 MNHNS, CDR2 SASEGT. This CDR3 is 13 amino acids long. The V and J ends lost 5 bases and 4 bases respectively, with 11 bases between them.

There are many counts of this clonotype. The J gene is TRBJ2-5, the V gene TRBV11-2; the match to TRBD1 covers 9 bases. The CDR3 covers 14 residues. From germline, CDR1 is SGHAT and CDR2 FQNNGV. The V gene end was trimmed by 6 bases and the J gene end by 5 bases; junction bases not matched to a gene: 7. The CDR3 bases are TGTGCCAGCAGACGTTGGACAGGGGCGGAGACCCAGTACTTC. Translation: CASRRWTGAETQYF.

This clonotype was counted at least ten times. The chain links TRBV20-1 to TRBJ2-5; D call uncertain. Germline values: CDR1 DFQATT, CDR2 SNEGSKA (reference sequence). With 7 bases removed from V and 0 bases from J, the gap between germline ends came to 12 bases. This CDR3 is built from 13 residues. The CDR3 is CSDRPWDQETQYF. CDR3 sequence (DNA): TGCAGTGACCGTCCATGGGACCAAGAGACCCAGTACTTC.

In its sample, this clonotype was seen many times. CDR3: CAWSRVNYGYTF. DNA for the CDR3: TGTGCCTGGTCCAGGGTCAACTATGGCTACACCTTC. This chain uses TRBV30 with TRBJ1-2, with TRBD1 as a possible D gene (5 bases). Trimming removed 5 bases from V and 2 bases from J, with 9 bases in between. In germline, CDR1 is GTSNPN, CDR2 SVGIG (reference sequence). This CDR3 contains 12 residues.

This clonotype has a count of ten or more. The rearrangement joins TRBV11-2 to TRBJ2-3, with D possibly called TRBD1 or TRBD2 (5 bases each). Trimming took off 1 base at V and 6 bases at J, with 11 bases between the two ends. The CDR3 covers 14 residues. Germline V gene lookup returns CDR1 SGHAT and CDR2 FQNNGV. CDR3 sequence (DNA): TGTGCCAGCAGCTTAGGGGGGAGAGAGGATACGCAGTATTTT. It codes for CASSLGGREDTQYF.

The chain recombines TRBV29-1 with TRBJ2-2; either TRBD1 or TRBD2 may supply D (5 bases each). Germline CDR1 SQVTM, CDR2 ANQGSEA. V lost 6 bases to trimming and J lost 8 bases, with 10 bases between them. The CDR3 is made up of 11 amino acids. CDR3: CSVWGSGELFF. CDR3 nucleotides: TGCAGCGTGTGGGGGTCTGGGGAGCTGTTTTTT.

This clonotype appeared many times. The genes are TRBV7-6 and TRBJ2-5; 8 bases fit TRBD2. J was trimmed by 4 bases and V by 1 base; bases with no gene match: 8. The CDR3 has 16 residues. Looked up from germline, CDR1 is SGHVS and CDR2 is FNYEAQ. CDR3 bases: TGTGCCAGCAGCTTAGGAGTTGCGGGAGGTGGAGAGACCCAGTACTTC. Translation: CASSLGVAGGGETQYF.

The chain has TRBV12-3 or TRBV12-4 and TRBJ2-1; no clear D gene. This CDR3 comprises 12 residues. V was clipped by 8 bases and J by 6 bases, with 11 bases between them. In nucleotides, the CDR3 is TGTGCCAGCGGGCCGGGCCCCAATGAGCAGTTCTTC. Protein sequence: CASGPGPNEQFF.

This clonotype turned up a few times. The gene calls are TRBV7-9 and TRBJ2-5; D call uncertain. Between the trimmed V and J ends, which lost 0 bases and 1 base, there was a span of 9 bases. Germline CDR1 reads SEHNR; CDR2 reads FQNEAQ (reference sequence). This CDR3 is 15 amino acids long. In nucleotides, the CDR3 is TGTGCCAGCAGCTTAGCGGCACAGCGCCAAGAGACCCAGTACTTC. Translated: CASSLAAQRQETQYF.

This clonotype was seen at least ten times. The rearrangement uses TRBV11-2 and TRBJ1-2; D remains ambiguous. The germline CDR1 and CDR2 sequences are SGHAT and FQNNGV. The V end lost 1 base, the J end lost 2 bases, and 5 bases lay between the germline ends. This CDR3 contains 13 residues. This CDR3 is CASSLVANYGYTF. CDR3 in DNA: TGTGCCAGCAGCTTAGTAGCAAACTATGGCTACACCTTC.

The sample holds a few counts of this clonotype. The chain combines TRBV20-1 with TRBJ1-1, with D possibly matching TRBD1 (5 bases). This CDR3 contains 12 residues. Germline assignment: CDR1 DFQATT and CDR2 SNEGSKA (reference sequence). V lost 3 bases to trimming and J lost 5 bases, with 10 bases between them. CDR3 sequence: CSASPGRTEAFF. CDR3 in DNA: TGCAGTGCTAGTCCAGGGAGAACTGAAGCTTTCTTT.

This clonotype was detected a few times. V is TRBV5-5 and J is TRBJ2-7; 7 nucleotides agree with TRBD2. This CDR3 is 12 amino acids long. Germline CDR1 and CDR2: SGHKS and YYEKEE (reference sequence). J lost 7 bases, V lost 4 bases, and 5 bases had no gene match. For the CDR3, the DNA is TGTGCCAGCAGCAGCCCGGGGGGAGAGCAGTACTTC. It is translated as CASSSPGGEQYF.

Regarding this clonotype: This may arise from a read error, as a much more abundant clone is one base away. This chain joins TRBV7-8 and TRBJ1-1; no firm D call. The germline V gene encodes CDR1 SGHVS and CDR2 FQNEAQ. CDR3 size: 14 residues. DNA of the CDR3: TGTCCCAGCAGCTTAGTGGGAGTGAACACTGAAGCTTTCTTT. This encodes CPSSLVGVNTEAFF.

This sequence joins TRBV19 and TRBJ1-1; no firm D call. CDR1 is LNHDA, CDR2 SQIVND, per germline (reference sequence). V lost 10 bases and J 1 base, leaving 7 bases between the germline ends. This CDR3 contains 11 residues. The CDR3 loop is CATVSNTEAFF. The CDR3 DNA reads TGTGCCACGGTCTCGAACACTGAAGCTTTCTTT.

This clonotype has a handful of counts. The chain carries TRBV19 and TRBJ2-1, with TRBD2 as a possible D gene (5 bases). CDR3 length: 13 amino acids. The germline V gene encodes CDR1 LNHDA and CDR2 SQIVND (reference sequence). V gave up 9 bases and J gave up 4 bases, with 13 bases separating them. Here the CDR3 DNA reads TGTGCCAGCGGAGCGGAGCGGTACAATGAGCAGTTCTTC. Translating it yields CASGAERYNEQFF.

The CDR3 sequence: CAWREGVTNTGELFF. The CDR3, as DNA: TGTGCCTGGAGGGAGGGGGTTACGAACACCGGGGAGCTGTTTTTT. The chain uses TRBV30 and TRBJ2-2; D may correspond to TRBD1 or TRBD2 (6 bases each). This CDR3 spans 15 amino acids. CDR1 is GTSNPN and CDR2 is SVGIG in the germline V gene (reference sequence). Trimming cost V 3 bases and J 0 bases, with 11 bases left between them.

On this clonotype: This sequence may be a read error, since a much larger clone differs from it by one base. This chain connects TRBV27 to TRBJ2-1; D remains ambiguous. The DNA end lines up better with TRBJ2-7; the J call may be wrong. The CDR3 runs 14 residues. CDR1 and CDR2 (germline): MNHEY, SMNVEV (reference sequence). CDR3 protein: CASIPPGTYNEQYF. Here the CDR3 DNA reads TGTGCCAGCATCCCGCCCGGTACCTACAATGAGCAGTACTTC.

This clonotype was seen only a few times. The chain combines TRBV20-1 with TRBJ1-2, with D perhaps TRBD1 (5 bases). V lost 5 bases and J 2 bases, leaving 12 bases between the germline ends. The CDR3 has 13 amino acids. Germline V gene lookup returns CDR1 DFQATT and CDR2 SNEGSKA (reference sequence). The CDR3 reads CSAFSGLNYGYTF. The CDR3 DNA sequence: TGCAGTGCTTTTTCAGGGCTCAACTATGGCTACACCTTC.

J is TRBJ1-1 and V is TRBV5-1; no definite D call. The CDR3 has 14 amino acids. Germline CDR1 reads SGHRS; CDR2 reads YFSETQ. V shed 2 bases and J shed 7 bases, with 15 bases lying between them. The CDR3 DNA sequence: TGCGCCAGCAGCTTCGGTACTTCGGGTAATGAAGCTTTCTTT. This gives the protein CASSFGTSGNEAFF.

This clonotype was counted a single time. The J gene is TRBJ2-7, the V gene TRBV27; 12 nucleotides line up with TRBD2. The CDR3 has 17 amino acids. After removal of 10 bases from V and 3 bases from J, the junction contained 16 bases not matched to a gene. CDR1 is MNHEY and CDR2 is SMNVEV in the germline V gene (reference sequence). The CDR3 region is CATLRTSGGSVGYEQYF. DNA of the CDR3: TGTGCCACCCTGCGTACTAGCGGGGGGTCGGTGGGCTACGAGCAGTACTTC.

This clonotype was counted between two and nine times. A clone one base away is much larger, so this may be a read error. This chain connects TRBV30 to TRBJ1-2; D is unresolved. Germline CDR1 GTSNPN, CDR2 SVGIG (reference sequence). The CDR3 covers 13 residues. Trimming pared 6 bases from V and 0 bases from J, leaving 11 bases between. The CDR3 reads CACIRGSNYGYTF. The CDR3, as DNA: TGTGCCTGCATTCGAGGATCTAACTATGGCTACACCTTC.

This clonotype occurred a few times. CDR3 protein: CASSPTSYEQFF. The CDR3 coding sequence is TGTGCCAGCAGCCCTACTAGTTATGAGCAGTTCTTC. The chain recombines TRBV6-2 or TRBV6-3 with TRBJ2-1; D is possibly TRBD2 (5 bases). CDR1 is MNHEY and CDR2 is SVGEGT in the germline V gene. The CDR3 totals 12 residues. Trimming took 6 bases from V and 8 from J, leaving 11 bases between them.